The following is a TCR beta chain sequence with its context. Its antigen is still unknown. Per-base qualities were not stored, and no clone one base away is much larger. Libraries were made using the immunoSEQ multiplex PCR assay. In the paper's pipeline: A statistical classification framework was built for diagnosing cytomegalovirus status from the catalog of TCR beta chain sequences. TCRdb re-hosts the immuneACCESS table, in-frame sequences only. Its copies lack some clones; in the studies checked, an unresolved V gene accounts for under half of them, and the cause for the rest is not known. V and J calls and clone size come straight from that table; D and trimming were deduced from the DNA. The sample table shows about 47,000 clones, and roughly nine tenths are seen once. Roughly 5.2% of the sample comes from the top ten. The record originates from a study of cytomegalovirus exposure and HLA in healthy donors (dated by TCRdb to 2015 to 2018). Some background on the complete study: According to a later analysis, one platform produced both the 110 or so validation repertoires and the 730 or so repertoires of the first cohort. The study aimed to test whether signatures of past pathogen exposure could be identified by cataloging public T cell receptors. Besides the first cohort of roughly 640 subjects, a separate validation cohort made up of roughly 130 different subjects was used. To predict cytomegalovirus infection status, the study brought together high-throughput TCR immunosequencing, statistical association of individual TCRs with disease status, and machine learning. General study outcomes and caveats: A total of 164 TCR beta chains were listed by the study as associated with cytomegalovirus. Cytomegalovirus status was reported to be diagnosed by the classifier with high specificity and sensitivity in both the original and validation cohorts. A later analysis lacked HLA typing for the validation cohort, so it scored co-occurrence in that cohort across all 120 or so repertoires. Three of the identified cytomegalovirus-associated TCR beta chains were confirmed in vitro to be specific for cytomegalovirus antigens. A later analysis found that TCRs clustered in the first cohort also tended to co-occur in the roughly 120 validation repertoires, with approximately 95% of cluster scores above 0. It was suggested by the authors that the approach could potentially be generalized to other disease states and immunological phenotypes. While some public TCRs were present in many individuals, most TCR sequences turned up only very rarely across donors.

The donors were included in the validation cohort of some 120 subjects, a group kept apart from the approximately 700-subject first cohort. From the germline V gene, CDR1 is SGHVS and CDR2 is FNYEAQ. The CDR3 contains 16 residues, cysteine and phenylalanine counted. Just the 48-base CDR3 DNA is kept, in frame starting at base 1. V has 7 bases trimmed and J has 3 bases trimmed; junction bases matching no gene number 10. The sequencing sample was made of PBMCs. This sequence was found in a man aged 18 to 29 in good health and CMV-seronegative. The chain is encoded by TRBV7-6 joined to TRBJ1-3; 9 bases in between match TRBD1. The CDR3 is CASTAGQGFGGNTIYF. The nucleotide sequence reads TGTGCCAGCACCGCGGGACAGGGATTTGGTGGAAACACCATATATTTT.